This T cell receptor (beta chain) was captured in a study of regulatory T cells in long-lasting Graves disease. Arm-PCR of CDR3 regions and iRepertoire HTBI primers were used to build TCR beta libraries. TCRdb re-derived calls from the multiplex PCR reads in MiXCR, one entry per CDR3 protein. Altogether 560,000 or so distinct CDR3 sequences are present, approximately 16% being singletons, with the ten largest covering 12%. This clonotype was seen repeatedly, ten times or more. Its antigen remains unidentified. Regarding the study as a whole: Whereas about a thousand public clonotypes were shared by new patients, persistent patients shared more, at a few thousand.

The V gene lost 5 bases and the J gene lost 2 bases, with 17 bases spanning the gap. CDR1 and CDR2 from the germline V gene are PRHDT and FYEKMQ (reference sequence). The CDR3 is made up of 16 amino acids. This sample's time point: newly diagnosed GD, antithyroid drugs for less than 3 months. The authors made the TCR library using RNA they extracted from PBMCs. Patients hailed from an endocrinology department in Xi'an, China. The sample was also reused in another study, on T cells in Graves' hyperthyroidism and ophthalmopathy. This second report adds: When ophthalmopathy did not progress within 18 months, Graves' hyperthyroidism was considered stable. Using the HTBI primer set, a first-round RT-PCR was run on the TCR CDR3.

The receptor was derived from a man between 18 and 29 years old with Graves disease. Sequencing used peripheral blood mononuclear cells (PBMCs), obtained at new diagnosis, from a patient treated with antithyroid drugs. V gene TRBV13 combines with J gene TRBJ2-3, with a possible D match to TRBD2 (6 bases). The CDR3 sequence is CASSPTPGLPTDTQYF. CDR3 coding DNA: TGTGCCAGCAGCCCGACACCGGGACTCCCCACAGATACGCAGTATTTT. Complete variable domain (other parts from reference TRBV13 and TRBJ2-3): AAGVIQSPRHLIKEKRETATLKCYPIPRHDTVYWYQQGPGQDPQFLISFYEKMQSDKGSIPDRFSAQQFSDYHSELNMSSLELGDSALYFCASSPTPGLPTDTQYFGPGTRLTVL.